These 25 T cell receptor beta chains originate from one sample sequenced in a study of T cells after posttransplantation cyclophosphamide. The data were produced by immunoSEQ multiplex PCR, yet TCRdb's version contains in-frame clones alone and is incomplete. Listed here are 24,000 or so clones without any singletons, the top ten holding about 4.5%. Input material: PBMCs. These receptors came from a woman aged 50 to 60 in good health, CMV-negative, and a related stem cell transplant donor.

Many counts were recorded for this clone. This rearrangement joins TRBV11-2 to TRBJ2-6; no reliable D call. The V gene lost 5 bases and the J gene lost 0 bases, with 8 bases spanning the gap. This CDR3 is 15 amino acids long. Germline assignment: CDR1 SGHAT and CDR2 FQNNGV. The DNA of the CDR3 is TGTGCCAGCAGCCTAACAGTCTCTGGGGCCAACGTCCTGACTTTC. It yields the protein CASSLTVSGANVLTF.

At least ten counts were recorded for this clone. The rearrangement uses TRBV29-1 and TRBJ2-1; the match to TRBD2 covers 9 bases. Looked up from germline, CDR1 is SQVTM and CDR2 is ANQGSEA. V was clipped by 4 bases and J by 12 bases; unmatched bases: 10. This CDR3 has 13 residues. Here the CDR3 DNA reads TGCAGCGTTGGTAGCGGGAGCGTGTGGGGGCAGTTCTTC. Its translation: CSVGSGSVWGQFF.

This clone appeared many times. The chain recombines TRBV25-1 with TRBJ2-7, with 11 positions matching TRBD2. CDR3 length: 15 amino acids. Germline trimming cut 6 bases from V and 6 bases from J; bases unmatched to any gene: 10. Germline CDR1 and CDR2: MGHDK and SYGVNS. CDR3 region: CASRETSGIRTEQYF. DNA for the CDR3: TGTGCCAGCAGGGAGACTAGCGGGATAAGGACCGAGCAGTACTTC.

Ten or more counts support this clone. This sequence joins TRBV7-2 and TRBJ1-1; possibly TRBD1 for D (6 bases). Germline values: CDR1 SGHTA, CDR2 FQGNSA. The CDR3 is 15 amino acids. Between the trimmed V and J ends, which lost 5 bases and 0 bases, there was a span of 13 bases. The CDR3 loop is CASSREGHMNTEAFF. In nucleotides, the CDR3 is TGTGCCAGCAGCCGAGAGGGACACATGAACACTGAAGCTTTCTTT.

This clone was counted at least ten times. V and J are TRBV12-5 and TRBJ1-3; D is ambiguous. CDR3 length: 15 amino acids. Germline CDR1 and CDR2: LGHNT and FRNRAP. V was cut by 2 bases and J by 0 bases, with 8 bases left in between. The CDR3 spells CASGLTRSSGNTIYF. The CDR3 region has the DNA TGTGCTAGTGGTTTGACGCGGAGCTCTGGAAACACCATATATTTT.

This clone occurred many times. The gene calls are TRBV15 and TRBJ1-1; D ambiguous. V gave up 4 bases and J gave up 1 base, with 7 bases separating them. Looked up from germline, CDR1 is LNHNV and CDR2 is YYDKDF (reference sequence). This CDR3 has 13 residues. Here the CDR3 reads CATSIVRNTEAFF. The CDR3, as DNA: TGTGCCACCAGCATCGTGAGGAACACTGAAGCTTTCTTT. The entire variable domain, with the rest obtained from reference TRBV15 and TRBJ1-1, is as follows: DAMVIQNPRYQVTQFGKPVTLSCSQTLNHNVMYWYQQKSSQAPKLLFHYYDKDFNNEADTPDNFQSRRPNTSFCFLDIRSPGLGDTAMYLCATSIVRNTEAFFGQGTRLTVV.

This clone has at least ten counts. The rearrangement joins TRBV10-3 to TRBJ2-5; 7 nucleotides agree with TRBD1. CDR1 and CDR2 from the germline V gene are ENHRY and SYGVKD. CDR3 size: 17 residues. J lost 5 bases, V lost 6 bases, and 18 bases had no gene match. CDR3 region: CAIRGTVGAGNAETQYF. In DNA, the CDR3 is TGTGCCATCAGGGGGACAGTGGGGGCCGGGAATGCGGAGACCCAGTACTTC.

This clone has a count of ten or more. The chain has TRBV11-2 and TRBJ2-7; TRBD1 aligns across 7 bases. Germline CDR1 reads SGHAT; CDR2 reads FQNNGV. There are 14 residues in the CDR3. Losses at the gene ends were 4 bases for V and 3 bases for J; bases not matched to a gene: 6. The DNA for the CDR3 is TGTGCCAGCAGCTATGCCGGGACAGACTACGAGCAGTACTTC. As protein: CASSYAGTDYEQYF.

This clone came up many times. The rearrangement links TRBV10-3 to TRBJ2-1; TRBD2 might be the D (6 bases). Looked up from germline, CDR1 is ENHRY and CDR2 is SYGVKD. CDR3 length: 13 residues. V lost 6 bases, J lost 9 bases, and 15 bases lay in between. CDR3 amino acids: CAISSDPRGEQFF. In DNA form, the CDR3 reads TGTGCCATCAGCTCGGACCCGCGGGGTGAGCAGTTCTTC.

This clone has at least ten counts. This sequence joins TRBV11-2 and TRBJ2-3; D not resolved. The V and J ends lost 2 bases and 3 bases respectively, with 15 bases between them. This CDR3 has 16 amino acids. Looked up from germline, CDR1 is SGHAT and CDR2 is FQNNGV. The CDR3 bases are TGTGCCAGCAGCTTAATGGTTGGCGGTCTTACAGATACGCAGTATTTT. This sequence encodes CASSLMVGGLTDTQYF.

In its sample, this clone was seen many times. V usage is TRBV7-2 and J usage is TRBJ2-7; 12 positions match TRBD2. J lost 7 bases, V lost 2 bases, and 6 bases had no gene match. Germline V lookup: CDR1 SGHTA, CDR2 FQGNSA. The CDR3 sequence is 15 residues long. The CDR3 loop reads CASSLTSGRTGEQYF. In DNA, the CDR3 is TGTGCCAGCAGCTTAACTAGCGGGAGGACGGGAGAGCAGTACTTC.

This clone was observed many times. The chain is built from TRBV6-5 and TRBJ1-1; 7 bases agree with TRBD1. In germline, CDR1 is MNHEY, CDR2 SVGAGI. V lost 5 bases, J lost 11 bases, and 11 bases stayed unmatched. The CDR3 is 13 residues long. The CDR3 coding sequence is TGTGCCAGCAGTCCCCCGACAGGGTCGGTGGCTTTCTTT. Translated: CASSPPTGSVAFF.

This clone was recorded at least ten times. The rearrangement links TRBV27 to TRBJ1-2, with TRBD1 as a possible D gene (6 bases). Germline V gives CDR1 MNHEY, CDR2 SMNVEV (reference sequence). This CDR3 spans 15 amino acids. The ends were cut back, 0 bases at V and 2 bases at J, with 10 bases in the middle. The CDR3 loop reads CASSLSSGANYGYTF. The CDR3, as DNA: TGTGCCAGCAGTTTATCATCAGGGGCGAACTATGGCTACACCTTC.

This clone occurred many times. The chain is built from TRBV7-2 and TRBJ2-5; a weak D match, TRBD1 (5 bases). V was trimmed by 1 base and J by 4 bases, leaving 10 bases between them. CDR1 is SGHTA, CDR2 FQGNSA, per germline. The CDR3 covers 14 residues. The DNA of the CDR3 is TGTGCCAGCAGCTTAGAGGCCAGGGCAGAGACCCAGTACTTC. It translates to CASSLEARAETQYF.

This clone was observed at least ten times. The chain uses TRBV6-4 and TRBJ2-2, with 7 bases lining up with TRBD1. After removal of 8 bases from V and 1 base from J, the junction contained 10 bases not matched to a gene. The CDR3 is 16 residues long. The germline CDR1 and CDR2 sequences are MRHNA and SNTAGT. The CDR3 loop reads CASGYVRGLNTGELFF. The CDR3 bases are TGTGCCAGCGGCTACGTGAGGGGGCTGAACACCGGGGAGCTGTTTTTT.

This clone was detected only a few times. The chain combines TRBV11-3 with TRBJ2-3; 12 nucleotides agree with TRBD2. This CDR3 is built from 18 residues. The V gene end was trimmed by 1 base and the J gene end by 9 bases; junction bases not matched to a gene: 14. CDR1 is SGHNT and CDR2 is YENEEA in the germline V gene. As DNA, the CDR3 is TGTGCCAGCAGCTTAGGCGCACTAGCGGGGGGCCGAGGGTTGACGCAGTATTTT. Translating it yields CASSLGALAGGRGLTQYF.

This clone was recorded many times. V usage is TRBV30 and J usage is TRBJ1-6; TRBD1 agrees at 8 bases. CDR3 size: 19 residues. Germline CDR1 GTSNPN, CDR2 SVGIG (reference sequence). The V segment lost 3 bases and the J segment 0 bases; nucleotides outside the gene matches: 13. As DNA, the CDR3 is TGTGCCTGGAGCAGCTCAGGGGGCGGTTTCGCCTCCTATAATTCACCCCTCCACTTT. This sequence encodes CAWSSSGGGFASYNSPLHF.

This clone was seen at least ten times. CDR3 bases: TGTGCCAGCAGCCTACGACTAGCGGGAGAAGAGACCCAGTACTTC. Encoded protein: CASSLRLAGEETQYF. V is TRBV7-9 and J is TRBJ2-5; 12 bases map to TRBD2. The V gene's germline CDR1 is SEHNR and CDR2 FQNEAQ (reference sequence). This CDR3 has 15 residues. The V and J ends lost 5 bases and 3 bases, in that order; junction bases with no gene match: 4.

Many counts were recorded for this clone. This chain connects TRBV19 to TRBJ2-7; 7 nucleotides line up with TRBD1. With V trimmed by 4 bases and J by 3 bases, 3 bases remained unmatched. The CDR3 is 13 amino acids. The germline CDR1 and CDR2 sequences are LNHDA and SQIVND (reference sequence). The CDR3 here is CASSSDRDYEQYF. CDR3 nucleotide sequence: TGTGCCAGTAGTAGCGACAGGGACTACGAGCAGTACTTC. The variable domain in full, completed from reference TRBV19 and TRBJ2-7, reads DGGITQSPKYLFRKEGQNVTLSCEQNLNHDAMYWYRQDPGQGLRLIYYSQIVNDFQKGDIAEGYSVSREKKESFPLTVTSAQKNPTAFYLCASSSDRDYEQYFGPGTRLTVT.

In its sample, this clone was seen a few times. V gene TRBV2 combines with J gene TRBJ2-2; 7 bases are a match to TRBD2. The junction had 10 bases not matched to a gene; V was cut back by 6 bases and J by 3 bases. CDR1 is SNHLY and CDR2 is FYNNEI in the germline V gene. This CDR3 comprises 16 residues. The CDR3 here is CASSTGWGGDTGELFF. The CDR3 bases are TGTGCCAGCAGCACAGGATGGGGGGGAGACACCGGGGAGCTGTTTTTT.

The chain is built from TRBV6-1 and TRBJ1-1; TRBD1 matches at 8 bases. This CDR3 has 14 residues. The J segment lost 6 bases and the V segment lost 6 bases, leaving 9 bases of the junction unmatched. Germline assignment: CDR1 MNHNS and CDR2 SASEGT. In nucleotides, the CDR3 is TGTGCCAGCAGCCCGGGCCAACAGGGGGCTGAAGCTTTCTTT. Amino acid sequence: CASSPGQQGAEAFF.

The table lists this clone with many counts. The CDR3 sequence: CASSLGGADTQYF. DNA of the CDR3: TGTGCCAGCAGCTTAGGGGGGGCAGATACGCAGTATTTT. The chain links TRBV7-9 to TRBJ2-3; weak D call: TRBD2 (6 bases). This CDR3 region has 13 residues. Germline CDR1 is SEHNR and CDR2 is FQNEAQ (reference sequence). Trimming took 1 base from V and 4 from J, leaving 6 bases between them.

As to this clone: This may stem from a read error, because a much larger clone lies one nucleotide away. Different DNA sequences within this sample yield the same CDR3. The rearrangement uses TRBV5-1 and TRBJ1-5; 7 positions match TRBD1. V was clipped by 2 bases and J by 7 bases; unmatched bases: 12. The germline gives CDR1 SGHRS, CDR2 YFSETQ. The CDR3 consists of 16 residues. CDR3: CASSLGPRQGGQPQHF. As DNA, the CDR3 is TGCGCCAGCAGCTTAGGCCCCCGACAGGGTGGCCAGCCCCAGCATTTT.

This clone has ten or more counts. CDR3 DNA: TGTGCCATCGCTCAAGGTAGCGGGGAGCAAGAGACCCAGTACTTC. Encoded protein: CAIAQGSGEQETQYF. The J gene is TRBJ2-5, the V gene TRBV10-3, with TRBD2 identical over 8 bases. The trim removed 8 bases at V and 2 bases at J, leaving 10 bases unmatched. In germline, CDR1 is ENHRY, CDR2 SYGVKD. CDR3 length equals 15 residues.

Many counts were recorded for this clone. The chain employs TRBV5-1 and TRBJ2-7, with TRBD2 matching 7 bases. The V and J ends lost 0 bases and 1 base, in that order; junction bases with no gene match: 4. In germline, CDR1 is SGHRS, CDR2 YFSETQ. The CDR3 covers 15 residues. The CDR3 reads CASSLEGTNSYEQYF. Here the CDR3 DNA reads TGCGCCAGCAGCTTGGAGGGGACTAATTCCTACGAGCAGTACTTC.